This is a list of T cell receptor beta chains from one sample in a study of human T cells and chemical hapten exposure. TCRdb reprocessed the RACE reads via MiXCR and lists one record per CDR3 protein. The sample includes about 340,000 distinct CDR3 sequences, about 7% of them seen just once. This specimen was whole blood, taken in connection with sensitization to the hapten diphenylcyclopropenone (DPC). Source of these receptors: a woman aged 18-29 years with alopecia areata. Some clones in this sample may be carry-over from other donors' samples. Each CDR3 is given with its conserved first and last residue. The order of the fields is V gene, D gene, clone size, J gene, CDR3 DNA, CDR3 protein. A D gene is named only where the DNA matches it firmly. Size is omitted from some rows. Given values are once, few, many or a class for expanded clones.

v_call: TRBV6-5
d_call: .
clone_size: many
j_call: TRBJ1-5
cdr3_nt: TGTGCCAGCCAGCCGGGTTGGAATCAGCCCCAGCATTTT
cdr3_aa: CASQPGWNQPQHF

v_call: TRBV2
d_call: .
clone_size: few
j_call: TRBJ2-6
cdr3_nt: TGTGCCAGCAGTGGGGGGGAAGGCAACGTCCTGACTTTC
cdr3_aa: CASSGGEGNVLTF

v_call: TRBV7-9
d_call: TRBD1
clone_size: few
j_call: TRBJ2-7
cdr3_nt: TGTGCCAGCAGCCGTAGGCTGGGGACAGGGGCATCCTACGAGCAGTACTTC
cdr3_aa: CASSRRLGTGASYEQYF

v_call: TRBV7-4
d_call: .
clone_size: .
j_call: TRBJ2-7
cdr3_nt: TGTGCCAGCAGCTTCTTCTGCGATCCGAGGTCCGAGCAGTACTTC
cdr3_aa: CASSFFCDPRSEQYF

v_call: TRBV20-1
d_call: .
clone_size: many
j_call: TRBJ2-7
cdr3_nt: TGCAGTGCTAGCACTGGTATCGCTGATATACGCGAGCAGTACTTC
cdr3_aa: CSASTGIADIREQYF

v_call: TRBV2
d_call: .
clone_size: many
j_call: TRBJ1-2
cdr3_nt: TGTGCCAGCAATCCGACAGCGATAAACTATGGCTACACCTTC
cdr3_aa: CASNPTAINYGYTF

v_call: TRBV20-1
d_call: TRBD1
clone_size: few
j_call: TRBJ1-2
cdr3_nt: TGCAGTGCTAGACGACAACAGGGGAATCTTGGCTACACCTTC
cdr3_aa: CSARRQQGNLGYTF

v_call: TRBV12-3/TRBV12-4
d_call: .
clone_size: .
j_call: TRBJ2-7
cdr3_nt: TGTGCCAGCAGTACCCGGGGCGGATACGAGCAGTACTTC
cdr3_aa: CASSTRGGYEQYF

v_call: TRBV7-2
d_call: .
clone_size: many
j_call: TRBJ2-7
cdr3_nt: TGTGCCAGCAGCTTAGCGGGGGACGGACAGTACTTC
cdr3_aa: CASSLAGDGQYF

v_call: TRBV4-3
d_call: .
clone_size: many
j_call: TRBJ2-3
cdr3_nt: TGCGCCAGCAGCTGGGGACCCACAGATACGCAGTATTTT
cdr3_aa: CASSWGPTDTQYF

v_call: TRBV5-1
d_call: .
clone_size: .
j_call: TRBJ2-3
cdr3_nt: TGCGCCAGCAGCTTGACGGGGGCGGTGGGAGATACGCAGTATTTT
cdr3_aa: CASSLTGAVGDTQYF

v_call: TRBV7-9
d_call: .
clone_size: .
j_call: TRBJ1-2
cdr3_nt: TGTGCCAGCAGCTTAAATGGCTACACCTTC
cdr3_aa: CASSLNGYTF

v_call: TRBV4-3
d_call: .
clone_size: .
j_call: TRBJ1-1
cdr3_nt: TGCGCCAGCAGCCAAGGGCCCCTCGGGGGCTCGAGTCCTTTCTTT
cdr3_aa: CASSQGPLGGSSPFF

v_call: TRBV29-1
d_call: .
clone_size: .
j_call: TRBJ2-1
cdr3_nt: TGCAGCTTCCCTTCGGGACTTGAGCAGTTCTTC
cdr3_aa: CSFPSGLEQFF

v_call: TRBV6-2/TRBV6-3
d_call: TRBD1
clone_size: few
j_call: TRBJ2-1
cdr3_nt: TGTGCCAGCAGTTACGGGGACAGGGTGGGTGAGCAGTTCTTC
cdr3_aa: CASSYGDRVGEQFF

v_call: TRBV7-2
d_call: .
clone_size: few
j_call: TRBJ2-3
cdr3_nt: TGTGCCAGCATTATCAGCTCCTCCACAGATACGCAGTATTTT
cdr3_aa: CASIISSSTDTQYF

v_call: TRBV7-2
d_call: TRBD2
clone_size: many
j_call: TRBJ2-7
cdr3_nt: TGTGCCAGCAGCTCGCCGACTAGCGGGGGGCCCACCTACGAGCAGTACTTC
cdr3_aa: CASSSPTSGGPTYEQYF

v_call: TRBV7-2
d_call: .
clone_size: few
j_call: TRBJ1-5
cdr3_nt: TGTGCCAGCAGCTTATATGGGGTCGCAGGTCAGCCCCAGCATTTT
cdr3_aa: CASSLYGVAGQPQHF

v_call: TRBV7-9
d_call: TRBD1
clone_size: few
j_call: TRBJ1-1
cdr3_nt: TGTGCCAGCAGCCCTGACAGGGGGCTTGCTGAAGCTTTCTTT
cdr3_aa: CASSPDRGLAEAFF

v_call: TRBV12-3/TRBV12-4
d_call: .
clone_size: .
j_call: TRBJ1-5
cdr3_nt: TGTGCCAGCAGTTCCCGGGGGGTAAGCAATCAGCCCCAGCATTTT
cdr3_aa: CASSSRGVSNQPQHF

v_call: TRBV6-5
d_call: TRBD2
clone_size: .
j_call: TRBJ2-7
cdr3_nt: TGTGCCAGCAGTTACGAGCGGGGGCCCTCCTACGAGCAGTACTTC
cdr3_aa: CASSYERGPSYEQYF

v_call: TRBV6-2/TRBV6-3
d_call: TRBD2
clone_size: many
j_call: TRBJ2-3
cdr3_nt: TGTGCCAGCAGACCGGGACTAGCATTGAGAGATACGCAGTATTTT
cdr3_aa: CASRPGLALRDTQYF

v_call: TRBV28
d_call: .
clone_size: .
j_call: TRBJ1-2
cdr3_nt: TGTGCCAGCAGTTTCGGGCGGTGGGGGAGTGACTATGGCTACACCTTC
cdr3_aa: CASSFGRWGSDYGYTF

v_call: TRBV20-1
d_call: .
clone_size: .
j_call: TRBJ1-1
cdr3_nt: TGCAGTGCCCCTAGCAGAGAAAACACTGAAGCTTTCTTT
cdr3_aa: CSAPSRENTEAFF

v_call: TRBV7-9
d_call: .
clone_size: .
j_call: TRBJ1-2
cdr3_nt: TGTGCCAGCAGCTTAGTACAAGGTCTAGGGGATGGCTACACCTTC
cdr3_aa: CASSLVQGLGDGYTF

v_call: TRBV11-3
d_call: .
clone_size: .
j_call: TRBJ2-7
cdr3_nt: TGTGCCAGCAGCTTATTTCAGGACTCCTACGAGCAGTACTTC
cdr3_aa: CASSLFQDSYEQYF

v_call: TRBV6-5
d_call: .
clone_size: many
j_call: TRBJ2-6
cdr3_nt: TGTGCCAGCAGCCGACAGATCAGCACTGGGGCCAACGTCCTGACTTTC
cdr3_aa: CASSRQISTGANVLTF

v_call: TRBV11-1
d_call: .
clone_size: few
j_call: TRBJ2-6
cdr3_nt: TGTGCCAGCAGCTTAATCAGGGCATCCTCTGGGGCCAACGTCCTGACTTTC
cdr3_aa: CASSLIRASSGANVLTF

v_call: TRBV28
d_call: .
clone_size: many
j_call: TRBJ2-3
cdr3_nt: TGTGCCAGCAGGCATGCAGCCGATACGCAGTATTTT
cdr3_aa: CASRHAADTQYF

v_call: TRBV7-9
d_call: .
clone_size: .
j_call: TRBJ1-2
cdr3_nt: TGTGCCAGCAGCTTAGGCGAGTCGGGGGCGGCTTATGGCTACACCTTC
cdr3_aa: CASSLGESGAAYGYTF

v_call: TRBV12-3/TRBV12-4
d_call: TRBD1
clone_size: .
j_call: TRBJ1-5
cdr3_nt: TGTGCCAGCAGTTCGCCAGGGGGGGGGAGCAATCAGCCCCAGCATTTT
cdr3_aa: CASSSPGGGSNQPQHF

v_call: TRBV6-2/TRBV6-3
d_call: .
clone_size: many
j_call: TRBJ1-5
cdr3_nt: TGTGCCAGCAGTTACTCAGGGGTATTAAATCAGCCCCAGCATTTT
cdr3_aa: CASSYSGVLNQPQHF

v_call: TRBV7-9
d_call: .
clone_size: .
j_call: TRBJ2-5
cdr3_nt: TGTGCCAGCAGCTTAGTGGCAGGGCTGGAGACCCAGTACTTC
cdr3_aa: CASSLVAGLETQYF

v_call: TRBV18
d_call: .
clone_size: .
j_call: TRBJ2-5
cdr3_nt: TGTGCCAGCTCACCATCGCAACATAAACGGATAGAAGAGACCCAGTACTTC
cdr3_aa: CASSPSQHKRIEETQYF

v_call: TRBV12-3/TRBV12-4
d_call: .
clone_size: many
j_call: TRBJ2-7
cdr3_nt: TGTGCCAGCAGTTTAAGTGACAGGAACCACGAGCAGTACTTC
cdr3_aa: CASSLSDRNHEQYF

v_call: TRBV6-6
d_call: .
clone_size: few
j_call: TRBJ2-3
cdr3_nt: TGTGCCAGCAGTTACCCGATATCAGACTTGGATACGCAGTATTTT
cdr3_aa: CASSYPISDLDTQYF

v_call: TRBV29-1
d_call: TRBD1
clone_size: many
j_call: TRBJ2-7
cdr3_nt: TGCAGCGTTGAAGCCGGGACAGGAGCCTACGAGCAGTACTTC
cdr3_aa: CSVEAGTGAYEQYF

v_call: TRBV20-1
d_call: TRBD2
clone_size: many
j_call: TRBJ2-5
cdr3_nt: TGCAGTGCTAGCCCCTCGGGGGGCCAAGAGACCCAGTACTTC
cdr3_aa: CSASPSGGQETQYF

v_call: TRBV18
d_call: .
clone_size: many
j_call: TRBJ1-5
cdr3_nt: TGTGCCAGCTCACCGGGGTCCTCAGATCAGCCCCAGCATTTT
cdr3_aa: CASSPGSSDQPQHF

v_call: TRBV7-2
d_call: TRBD2
clone_size: few
j_call: TRBJ2-3
cdr3_nt: TGTGCCAGCAGCCCTGCGGGGGGGGGAGATACGCAGTATTTT
cdr3_aa: CASSPAGGGDTQYF

v_call: TRBV12-3/TRBV12-4
d_call: .
clone_size: .
j_call: TRBJ1-2
cdr3_nt: TGTGCCCTTAGCGGGTACTCCGGCTACACCTTC
cdr3_aa: CALSGYSGYTF

v_call: TRBV7-2
d_call: TRBD1
clone_size: .
j_call: TRBJ1-4
cdr3_nt: TGTGCCAGCAGCTTAGCCCAGGGGGCAATGTTTTTT
cdr3_aa: CASSLAQGAMFF

v_call: TRBV4-3
d_call: TRBD2
clone_size: .
j_call: TRBJ2-3
cdr3_nt: TGCGCCAGCAGCCCGCGGGGGGGCCGAACAGATACGCAGTATTTT
cdr3_aa: CASSPRGGRTDTQYF

v_call: TRBV7-8
d_call: .
clone_size: .
j_call: TRBJ1-4
cdr3_nt: TGTGCCAGCAGCTTAGTTGGGGGTGGTAATGAAAAACTGTTTTTT
cdr3_aa: CASSLVGGGNEKLFF

v_call: TRBV6-6
d_call: .
clone_size: .
j_call: TRBJ1-1
cdr3_nt: TGTGCCAGCAGTTCCCCGGGGGAGGGAAGGGACACTGAAGCTTTCTTT
cdr3_aa: CASSSPGEGRDTEAFF

v_call: TRBV20-1
d_call: .
clone_size: few
j_call: TRBJ1-2
cdr3_nt: TGCAGTACAGTGACCGGGGGGCCACTCGATAAGGATGGCTACACCTTC
cdr3_aa: CSTVTGGPLDKDGYTF

v_call: TRBV6-2/TRBV6-3
d_call: .
clone_size: .
j_call: TRBJ2-3
cdr3_nt: TGTGCCAGCGGTAGCACTTCCACAGATACGCAGTATTTT
cdr3_aa: CASGSTSTDTQYF

v_call: TRBV6-2/TRBV6-3
d_call: TRBD1
clone_size: few
j_call: TRBJ1-5
cdr3_nt: TGTGCCAGCAGAGACCGGGACAGGGGCAATCAGCCCCAGCATTTT
cdr3_aa: CASRDRDRGNQPQHF

v_call: TRBV3-1
d_call: .
clone_size: few
j_call: TRBJ2-7
cdr3_nt: TGTGCCAGCAGCCAACCACGGGAGGAGCAGTACTTC
cdr3_aa: CASSQPREEQYF

v_call: TRBV4-2
d_call: .
clone_size: many
j_call: TRBJ1-4
cdr3_nt: TGTGCCAGCAGGGATGCAACTAATGAAAAACTGTTTTTT
cdr3_aa: CASRDATNEKLFF

v_call: TRBV6-4
d_call: .
clone_size: few
j_call: TRBJ2-3
cdr3_nt: TGTGCCAGCAGTGCCCGGGCCCTGGGGGGAGATACGCAGTATTTT
cdr3_aa: CASSARALGGDTQYF

v_call: TRBV7-6
d_call: TRBD2
clone_size: many
j_call: TRBJ2-5
cdr3_nt: TGTGCCAGCAGCTTAGGCCCCCCCTCTAGCGGGGCCATCCAAGAGACCCAGTACTTC
cdr3_aa: CASSLGPPSSGAIQETQYF

v_call: TRBV20-1
d_call: .
clone_size: few
j_call: TRBJ1-4
cdr3_nt: TGCAGTGCTAGTTCGGGCTCTAACAATGAAAAACTGTTTTTT
cdr3_aa: CSASSGSNNEKLFF

v_call: TRBV28
d_call: .
clone_size: many
j_call: TRBJ1-5
cdr3_nt: TGTGCCAGCAGTTTTCGAGCTCAGCCCCAGCATTTT
cdr3_aa: CASSFRAQPQHF

v_call: TRBV27
d_call: .
clone_size: .
j_call: TRBJ2-7
cdr3_nt: TGTGCCAGCAGTCCGGGACTGTCCGGGCAGCAGTACTTC
cdr3_aa: CASSPGLSGQQYF

v_call: TRBV11-1
d_call: TRBD1
clone_size: few
j_call: TRBJ1-1
cdr3_nt: TGTGCCAGCAGCCTTGGGACAGGGTGGGGAAAGTACGTAGGAACCGACACTGAAGCTTTCTTT
cdr3_aa: CASSLGTGWGKYVGTDTEAFF

v_call: TRBV7-2
d_call: TRBD1
clone_size: .
j_call: TRBJ2-5
cdr3_nt: TGTGCCAGCAGCGCTGACAGGGGTAGGGGGACCCAGTACTTC
cdr3_aa: CASSADRGRGTQYF

v_call: TRBV6-2/TRBV6-3
d_call: TRBD2
clone_size: .
j_call: TRBJ2-3
cdr3_nt: TGTGCCAGCAGTTCCGGGACTAGAACACCAGATACGCAGTATTTT
cdr3_aa: CASSSGTRTPDTQYF

v_call: TRBV18
d_call: TRBD1
clone_size: .
j_call: TRBJ1-1
cdr3_nt: TGTGCCAGCTCACCGGACAGGGGTTTTGACACTGAAGCTTTCTTT
cdr3_aa: CASSPDRGFDTEAFF

v_call: TRBV6-5
d_call: .
clone_size: .
j_call: TRBJ2-1
cdr3_nt: TGTGCCAGCAGTTACAACTTCGCGGCAGGGGAAGAGCAGTTCTTC
cdr3_aa: CASSYNFAAGEEQFF